These 25 T cell receptor beta chains were sequenced from one sample in a study of blood T cell repertoires in COVID-19. The method was immunoSEQ multiplex PCR; TCRdb's version includes in-frame clones alone and lacks a portion of them. The data contain roughly 300,000 clones, 70% to 90% of them singletons. Material for sequencing was peripheral blood. These receptors originate from a human donor in a cohort sampled during active COVID-19.

This chain uses TRBV7-3 with TRBJ1-1; D possibly corresponds to TRBD1 (5 bases). This CDR3 spans 18 amino acids. Looked up from germline, CDR1 is SGHTA and CDR2 is FQGTGA. Deletions cut 2 bases from V and 1 base from J, with 20 bases between. For the CDR3, the DNA is TGTGCCAGCAGCTTAGTTTTATCGATCTTAGGGGAGAACACTGAAGCTTTCTTT. Protein product: CASSLVLSILGENTEAFF. Based on the CDR3 plus reference TRBV7-3 and TRBJ1-1, the full variable domain is GAGVSQTPSNKVTEKGKYVELRCDPISGHTALYWYRQSLGQGPEFLIYFQGTGAADDSGLPNDRFFAVRPEGSVSTLKIQRTERGDSAVYLCASSLVLSILGENTEAFFGQGTRLTVV.

The chain combines TRBV30 with TRBJ1-2, with D unresolved. This CDR3 is built from 13 residues. Deletions cut 1 base from V and 8 bases from J, with 14 bases between. From germline, CDR1 is GTSNPN and CDR2 SVGIG (reference sequence). As DNA, the CDR3 is TGTGCCTGGAGTGGGGGAGGGTTCGGGGGCTACACCTTC. Amino acids: CAWSGGGFGGYTF.

CDR3 nucleotides: TGTGCCAGCAGCTTGGGGGCGGGAGGCGCCTACAATGAGCAGTTCTTC. Encoded protein: CASSLGAGGAYNEQFF. V and J are TRBV5-4 and TRBJ2-1; 8 nucleotides align to TRBD2. V lost 0 bases and J lost 2; bases outside the gene matches: 4. The CDR3 extends over 16 amino acids. Germline V gives CDR1 SGHNT, CDR2 YYREEE (reference sequence).

This rearrangement joins TRBV7-2 to TRBJ2-3; the match to TRBD2 covers 8 bases. Trimming took 4 bases from V and 4 from J; bases not matched to a gene: 7. The germline CDR1 and CDR2 sequences are SGHTA and FQGNSA. The CDR3 has 15 residues. CDR3 residues: CASSSRGGPSDTQYF. The CDR3 nucleotides read TGTGCCAGCAGCTCCCGGGGGGGCCCATCAGATACGCAGTATTTT.

This chain joins TRBV5-4 and TRBJ2-7; 9 bases map to TRBD1. The CDR3 has 17 residues. V gave up 4 bases and J gave up 4 bases; unmatched junction bases: 15. In germline, CDR1 is SGHNT, CDR2 YYREEE (reference sequence). CDR3 nucleotides: TGTGCCAGCAGCCGCGCGGGGGCGAACAGGGGGCGATACGAGCAGTACTTC. Protein sequence: CASSRAGANRGRYEQYF.

The chain uses TRBV5-6 and TRBJ1-1; perhaps TRBD1 as D (6 bases). This CDR3 region has 15 residues. Trimming removed 4 bases from V and 1 base from J, with 14 bases in between. In germline, CDR1 is SGHDT, CDR2 YYEEEE. The CDR3 DNA is TGTGCCAGCAGCCTACTTCCGGGACAGAACACTGAAGCTTTCTTT. Its translation is CASSLLPGQNTEAFF.

The gene calls are TRBV24-1 and TRBJ2-2; D ambiguous. V was shortened by 1 base and J by 3 bases, with 11 bases between the two germline ends. CDR1 is KGHDR, CDR2 SFDVKD, per germline. The CDR3 totals 16 residues. The CDR3, as DNA: TGTGCCACCAGTGATTTAAGGCGAGAGGACACCGGGGAGCTGTTTTTT. Translating it yields CATSDLRREDTGELFF.

This clone was seen more than once but under ten times. V gene TRBV21-1 combines with J gene TRBJ1-2. TRBV21-1 is annotated as a pseudogene. The CDR3 is 14 amino acids. CDR3 DNA sequence: TGTGCCAGCAGCAAAGTCTGGGGAGCCGGGGGCTACACCTTC. Its translation: CASSKVWGAGGYTF.

The chain has TRBV30 and TRBJ2-7; 10 bases map to TRBD1. CDR1 GTSNPN and CDR2 SVGIG come from the germline V gene (reference sequence). With V trimmed by 5 bases and J by 4 bases, 5 bases remained unmatched. This CDR3 is built from 13 residues. As DNA, the CDR3 is TGTGCCTGGCGGGGACAGGGGTTATACGAGCAGTACTTC. The encoded protein is CAWRGQGLYEQYF.

The chain uses TRBV5-8 and TRBJ1-2; 8 nucleotides line up with TRBD1. There are 16 residues in the CDR3. J was trimmed by 3 bases and V by 0 bases; bases with no gene match: 7. Germline V gene lookup returns CDR1 SGHTS and CDR2 YDEGEE. Here the CDR3 reads CASSLAMGQAYYGYTF. CDR3 sequence (DNA): TGTGCCAGCAGCTTGGCCATGGGACAGGCGTACTATGGCTACACCTTC.

The chain has TRBV9 and TRBJ2-3; D remains unclear. The germline V gene has CDR1 SGDLS and CDR2 YYNGEE. The CDR3 consists of 13 residues. Deletions cut 0 bases from V and 6 bases from J, with 8 bases between. The CDR3 loop is CASSVDRSDTQYF. In nucleotides, the CDR3 is TGTGCCAGCAGCGTAGATCGGTCGGATACGCAGTATTTT.

This clone appeared a single time. The V call is TRBV5-1, the J call TRBJ2-6, with D maybe TRBD2 (5 bases). The CDR3 has 15 amino acids. From germline, CDR1 is SGHRS and CDR2 YFSETQ. V lost 5 bases to trimming and J lost 0 bases, with 9 bases between them. The CDR3 reads CASSSGISGANVLTF. As DNA, the CDR3 is TGCGCCAGCAGTTCCGGGATCTCTGGGGCCAACGTCCTGACTTTC.

The chain joins TRBV18 to TRBJ2-2, with 8 positions matching TRBD2. Germline values: CDR1 KGHSH, CDR2 LQKENI. V was clipped by 3 bases and J by 4 bases; unmatched bases: 10. CDR3 length equals 17 residues. CDR3 in amino acids: CASSPQVVAGPTGELFF. The CDR3 DNA reads as TGTGCCAGCTCACCCCAGGTGGTAGCGGGGCCCACCGGGGAGCTGTTTTTT.

The rearrangement joins TRBV7-2 to TRBJ1-6; 7 nucleotides align to TRBD1. V gave up 1 base and J gave up 5 bases; unmatched junction bases: 2. In germline, CDR1 is SGHTA, CDR2 FQGNSA. The CDR3 runs to 15 residues. CDR3 nucleotide sequence: TGTGCCAGCAGCTTAGGGGACAGAGATAATTCACCCCTCCACTTT. Its protein is CASSLGDRDNSPLHF.

J is TRBJ2-5 and V is TRBV7-2; weak D call: TRBD1 (6 bases). The CDR3 is made up of 13 amino acids. Germline loops: CDR1 SGHTA, CDR2 FQGNSA. V was pared by 4 bases and J by 6 bases, with 12 bases between. The CDR3 here is CASSSKTGKTQYF. In DNA, the CDR3 is TGTGCCAGCAGCTCAAAGACAGGAAAGACCCAGTACTTC.

V and J are TRBV5-1 and TRBJ2-7, with 7 nucleotides matching TRBD2. Trimming took 5 bases from V and 2 from J; bases not matched to a gene: 4. This CDR3 contains 13 residues. CDR1 is SGHRS, CDR2 YFSETQ, per germline. CDR3 protein: CASSSGGPYEQYF. The CDR3 nucleotides are TGCGCCAGCAGTTCGGGAGGTCCCTACGAGCAGTACTTC.

This sequence joins TRBV20-1 and TRBJ2-3; 8 bases match TRBD2. Germline-derived CDR1 and CDR2 are DFQATT and SNEGSKA (reference sequence). Unmatched junction bases numbered 6, after V lost 3 bases and J lost 4 bases. The CDR3 runs 14 residues. The CDR3 region is CSASTGGEADTQYF. In nucleotides, the CDR3 is TGCAGTGCTAGTACCGGGGGGGAAGCAGATACGCAGTATTTT.

The gene calls are TRBV15 and TRBJ1-1, with a possible D match to TRBD1 (6 bases). CDR3 length: 13 amino acids. In germline, CDR1 is LNHNV, CDR2 YYDKDF (reference sequence). CDR3 residues: CAALGQINTEAFF. The CDR3 DNA is TGTGCAGCCCTCGGACAGATCAACACTGAAGCTTTCTTT.

The chain carries TRBV5-6 and TRBJ1-2, with 8 bases identical to TRBD1. Looked up from germline, CDR1 is SGHDT and CDR2 is YYEEEE. Trimming cost V 0 bases and J 14 bases; bases outside gene matches: 6. The CDR3 loop spans 12 amino acids. The CDR3 protein is CASSLDRGTSTF. DNA of the CDR3: TGTGCCAGCAGCTTGGACAGGGGGACCAGTACCTTC.

V usage is TRBV23-1 and J usage is TRBJ2-7; a weak D match, TRBD1 (6 bases). TRBV23-1 is designated an ORF whose function remains uncertain. The V end was cut by 6 bases, the J end by 0 bases, with 9 bases between. This CDR3 contains 13 residues. In DNA form, the CDR3 reads TGCGCCAGCAGAACAGGGACCTCCTACGAGCAGTACTTC. It encodes CASRTGTSYEQYF.

The rearrangement uses TRBV7-9 and TRBJ1-2; D remains unclear. This CDR3 spans 17 amino acids. The V end lost 4 bases, the J end lost 5 bases, and 23 bases lay between the germline ends. Germline V gives CDR1 SEHNR, CDR2 FQNEAQ (reference sequence). CDR3 DNA sequence: TGTGCCAGCAGCTCCGGTGTCGGGGTTCTATACCCTTATGGCTACACCTTC. This codes for CASSSGVGVLYPYGYTF.

V and J are TRBV18 and TRBJ1-6, with D possibly being TRBD1 (6 bases). Trimming left V 3 bases short and J 10 bases short, with 10 bases between. The CDR3 covers 13 residues. The germline V gene encodes CDR1 KGHSH and CDR2 LQKENI. The CDR3 sequence is CASSPRGRSPLHF. The CDR3 DNA reads as TGTGCCAGCTCACCCAGGGGTCGGTCACCCCTCCACTTT. Variable domain in full (rest from reference TRBV18 and TRBJ1-6): NAGVMQNPRHLVRRRGQEARLRCSPMKGHSHVYWYRQLPEEGLKFMVYLQKENIIDESGMPKERFSAEFPKEGPSILRIQQVVRGDSAAYFCASSPRGRSPLHFGNGTRLTVT.

This clone has at least ten counts. The chain couples TRBV30 to TRBJ2-3, with no clear D. With 2 bases removed from V and 6 bases from J, the gap between germline ends came to 15 bases. CDR1 and CDR2 (germline): GTSNPN, SVGIG (reference sequence). CDR3 length: 14 residues. The CDR3 bases are TGTGCCTGGAGTCCAATCTCCGCACAGGATACGCAGTATTTT. Amino acids: CAWSPISAQDTQYF.

The gene calls are TRBV5-6 and TRBJ2-7, with 10 bases matching TRBD2. The CDR3 consists of 16 residues. Trimming at V came to 4 bases and at J to 2 bases, leaving 9 bases not matched to a gene. The germline gives CDR1 SGHDT, CDR2 YYEEEE. The CDR3 here is CASSVYSGGIPYEQYF. The DNA for the CDR3 is TGTGCCAGCAGCGTTTATAGCGGGGGGATCCCCTACGAGCAGTACTTC. The full variable domain, in which reference TRBV5-6 and TRBJ2-7 provide the parts outside the CDR3, is DAGVTQSPTHLIKTRGQQVTLRCSPKSGHDTVSWYQQALGQGPQFIFQYYEEEERQRGNFPDRFSGHQFPNYSSELNVNALLLGDSALYLCASSVYSGGIPYEQYFGPGTRLTVT.

This chain connects TRBV5-6 to TRBJ2-1, with 9 bases fitting TRBD2. The trim removed 4 bases at V and 3 bases at J, leaving 8 bases unmatched. Germline CDR1 SGHDT, CDR2 YYEEEE. CDR3 length: 16 amino acids. For the CDR3, the DNA is TGTGCCAGCAGCCACGGGCGGGGGGGATTCTACAATGAGCAGTTCTTC. Translating gives CASSHGRGGFYNEQFF.